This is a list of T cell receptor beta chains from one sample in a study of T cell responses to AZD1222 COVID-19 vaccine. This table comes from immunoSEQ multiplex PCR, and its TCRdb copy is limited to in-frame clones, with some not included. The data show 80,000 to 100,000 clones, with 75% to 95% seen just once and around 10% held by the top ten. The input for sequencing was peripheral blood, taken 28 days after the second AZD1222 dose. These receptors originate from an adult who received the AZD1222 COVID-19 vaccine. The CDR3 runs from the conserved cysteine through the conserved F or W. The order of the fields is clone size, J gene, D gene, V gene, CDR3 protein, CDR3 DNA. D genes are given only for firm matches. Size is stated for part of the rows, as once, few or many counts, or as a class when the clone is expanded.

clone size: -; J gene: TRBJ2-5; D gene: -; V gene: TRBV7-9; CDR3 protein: CASSFGRETQYF; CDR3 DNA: TGTGCCAGCAGCTTCGGCAGGGAGACCCAGTACTTC
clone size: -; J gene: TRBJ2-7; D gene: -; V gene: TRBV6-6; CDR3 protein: CASSLTRDRYEQYF; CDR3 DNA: TGTGCCAGCAGCTTGACTAGAGATCGCTACGAGCAGTACTTC
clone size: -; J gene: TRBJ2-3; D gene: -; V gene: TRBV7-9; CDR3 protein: CASSLGSTDTQYF; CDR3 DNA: TGTGCCAGCAGCTTAGGCAGCACAGATACGCAGTATTTT
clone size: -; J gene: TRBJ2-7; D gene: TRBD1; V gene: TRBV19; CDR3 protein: CASSSDRDPYEQYF; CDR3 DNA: TGTGCCAGTAGTTCGGACAGGGATCCCTACGAGCAGTACTTC
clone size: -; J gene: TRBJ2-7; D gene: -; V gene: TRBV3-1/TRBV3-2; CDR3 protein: CASSQAGRIRYEQYF; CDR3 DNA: TGTGCCAGCAGCCAAGCGGGTAGGATCCGCTACGAGCAGTACTTC
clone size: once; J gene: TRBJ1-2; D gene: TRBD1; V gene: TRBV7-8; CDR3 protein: CASSLDRGYGYTF; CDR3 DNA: TGTGCCAGCAGCTTAGACAGGGGATACGGCTACACCTTC
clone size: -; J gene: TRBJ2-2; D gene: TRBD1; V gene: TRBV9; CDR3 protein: CASSAQDRVGTGELFF; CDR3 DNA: TGTGCCAGCAGCGCGCAAGACAGGGTAGGCACCGGGGAGCTGTTTTTT
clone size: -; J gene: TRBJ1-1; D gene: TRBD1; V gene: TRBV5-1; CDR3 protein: CASSLTDRGTEAFF; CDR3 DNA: TGCGCCAGCAGCTTGACGGACAGGGGCACTGAAGCTTTCTTT
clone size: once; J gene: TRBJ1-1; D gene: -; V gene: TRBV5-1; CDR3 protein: CASSSTGNTEAFF; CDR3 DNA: TGCGCCAGCAGCTCGACAGGGAACACTGAAGCTTTCTTT
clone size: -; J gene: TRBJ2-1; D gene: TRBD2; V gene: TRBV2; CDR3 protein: CASMVGGGNEQFF; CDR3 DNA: TGTGCCAGCATGGTAGGCGGGGGGAATGAGCAGTTCTTC
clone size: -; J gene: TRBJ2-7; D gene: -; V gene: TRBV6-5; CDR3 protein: CATLPVEQYF; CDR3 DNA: TGTGCCACCCTCCCTGTTGAGCAGTACTTC
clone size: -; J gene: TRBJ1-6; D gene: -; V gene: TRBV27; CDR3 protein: CASRSDSVSPLHF; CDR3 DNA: TGTGCCAGCCGAAGCGACAGTGTTTCACCCCTCCACTTT
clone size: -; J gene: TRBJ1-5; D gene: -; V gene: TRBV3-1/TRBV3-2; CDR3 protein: CASSRSLSGNQPQHF; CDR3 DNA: TGTGCCAGCAGCCGGAGCCTGTCGGGCAATCAGCCCCAGCATTTT
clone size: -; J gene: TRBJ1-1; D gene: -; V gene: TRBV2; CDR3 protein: CASSDWQTNTEAFF; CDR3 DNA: TGTGCCAGCAGTGACTGGCAGACAAACACTGAAGCTTTCTTT
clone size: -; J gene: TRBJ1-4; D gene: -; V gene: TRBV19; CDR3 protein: CASSNFPLRNEKLFF; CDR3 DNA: TGTGCCAGTAGTAATTTTCCGCTTCGTAATGAAAAACTGTTTTTT
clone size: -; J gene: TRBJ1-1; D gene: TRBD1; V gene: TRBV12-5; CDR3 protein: CASGLGTGVYTEAFF; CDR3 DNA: TGTGCTAGTGGTTTGGGGACAGGGGTGTACACTGAAGCTTTCTTT
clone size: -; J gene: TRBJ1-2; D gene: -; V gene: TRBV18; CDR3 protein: CASSPRNPGLGYGYTF; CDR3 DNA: TGTGCCAGCTCACCACGTAATCCAGGGTTGGGCTATGGCTACACCTTC
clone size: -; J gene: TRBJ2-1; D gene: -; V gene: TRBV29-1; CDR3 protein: CSVRAAHNEQFF; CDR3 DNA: TGCAGCGTTAGGGCAGCCCACAATGAGCAGTTCTTC
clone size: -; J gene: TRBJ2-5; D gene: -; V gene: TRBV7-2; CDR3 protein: CASSLTETQYF; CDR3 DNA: TGTGCCAGCAGCTTAACAGAGACCCAGTACTTC
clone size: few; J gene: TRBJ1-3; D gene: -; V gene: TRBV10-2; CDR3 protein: CASSDGGQRGNTIYF; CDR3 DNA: TGCGCCAGCAGTGACGGGGGCCAGAGAGGAAACACCATATATTTT
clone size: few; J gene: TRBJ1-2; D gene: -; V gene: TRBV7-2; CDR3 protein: CASSLYGDYGYTF; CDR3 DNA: TGTGCCAGCAGCTTATATGGGGACTATGGCTACACCTTC
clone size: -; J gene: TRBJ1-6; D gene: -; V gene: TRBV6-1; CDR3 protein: CASSEIITNSPLHF; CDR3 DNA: TGTGCCAGCAGTGAAATTATCACGAATTCACCCCTCCACTTT
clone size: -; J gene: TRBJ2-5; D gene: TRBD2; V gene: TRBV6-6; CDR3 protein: CASSTTSGRETQYF; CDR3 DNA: TGTGCCAGCAGCACGACTAGCGGGAGGGAGACCCAGTACTTC
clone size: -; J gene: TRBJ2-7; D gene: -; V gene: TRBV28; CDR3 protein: CASMATGPYEQYF; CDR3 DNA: TGTGCCAGCATGGCTACAGGCCCCTACGAGCAGTACTTC
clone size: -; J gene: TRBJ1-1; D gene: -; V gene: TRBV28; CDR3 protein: CASSSIPAEAFF; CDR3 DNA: TGTGCCAGCAGTTCTATCCCCGCTGAAGCTTTCTTT
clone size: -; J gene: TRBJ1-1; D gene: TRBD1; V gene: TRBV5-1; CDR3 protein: CASATGTGGTEAFF; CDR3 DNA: TGCGCCAGCGCAACCGGGACAGGGGGCACTGAAGCTTTCTTT
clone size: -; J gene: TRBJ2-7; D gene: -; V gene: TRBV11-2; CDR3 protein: CASSLMTGGYEQYF; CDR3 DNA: TGTGCCAGCAGCTTAATGACGGGTGGTTACGAGCAGTACTTC
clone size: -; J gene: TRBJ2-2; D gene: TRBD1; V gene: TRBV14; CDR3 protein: CASRDGQGATGELFF; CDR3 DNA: TGTGCCAGCAGAGACGGACAGGGGGCCACCGGGGAGCTGTTTTTT
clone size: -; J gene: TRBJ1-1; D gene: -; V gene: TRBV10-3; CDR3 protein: CAISEGAGFVAFF; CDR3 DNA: TGTGCCATCAGTGAAGGGGCCGGGTTTGTTGCTTTCTTT
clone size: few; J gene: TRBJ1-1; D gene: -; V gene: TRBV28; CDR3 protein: CASSLWKGNRVNTEAFF; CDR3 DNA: TGTGCCAGCAGTTTGTGGAAGGGCAACAGGGTGAACACTGAAGCTTTCTTT
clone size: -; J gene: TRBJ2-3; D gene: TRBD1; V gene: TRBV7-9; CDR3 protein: CASSRGQGAQYF; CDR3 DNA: TGTGCCAGCAGCCGGGGACAGGGGGCGCAGTATTTT
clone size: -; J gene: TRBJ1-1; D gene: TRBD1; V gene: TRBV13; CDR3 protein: CASSSQTGYTEAFF; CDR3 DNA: TGTGCCAGCAGCTCCCAGACAGGGTACACTGAAGCTTTCTTT
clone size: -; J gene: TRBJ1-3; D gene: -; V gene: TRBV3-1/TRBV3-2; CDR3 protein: CASSQGRARFSGNTIYF; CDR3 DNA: TGTGCCAGCAGCCAAGGGAGGGCGAGGTTCTCTGGAAACACCATATATTTT
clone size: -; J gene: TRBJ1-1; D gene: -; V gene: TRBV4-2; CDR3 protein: CASSPAGPQDTEAFF; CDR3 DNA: TGTGCCAGCAGCCCCGCGGGACCCCAGGACACTGAAGCTTTCTTT
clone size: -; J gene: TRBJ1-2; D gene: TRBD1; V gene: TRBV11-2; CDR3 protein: CASSLQPGQLTYGYTF; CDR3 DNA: TGTGCCAGCAGCTTACAGCCGGGACAGCTAACTTATGGCTACACCTTC
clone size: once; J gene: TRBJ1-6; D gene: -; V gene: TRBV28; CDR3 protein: CASSWGGAKNSPLHF; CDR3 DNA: TGTGCCAGCAGTTGGGGGGGGGCGAAAAATTCACCCCTCCACTTT
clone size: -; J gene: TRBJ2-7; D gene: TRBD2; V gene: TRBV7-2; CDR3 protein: CASSLVGGANEQYF; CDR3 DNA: TGTGCCAGCAGCTTAGTCGGGGGGGCCAACGAGCAGTACTTC
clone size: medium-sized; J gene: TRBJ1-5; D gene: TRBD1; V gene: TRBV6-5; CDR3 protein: CASSSSGTGESQPQHF; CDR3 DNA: TGTGCCAGCAGTTCATCCGGGACAGGGGAGAGTCAGCCCCAGCATTTT
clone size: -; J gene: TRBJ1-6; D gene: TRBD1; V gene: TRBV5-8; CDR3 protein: CASSHDRVDSPLHF; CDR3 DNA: TGTGCCAGCAGTCATGACAGGGTTGATTCACCCCTCCACTTT
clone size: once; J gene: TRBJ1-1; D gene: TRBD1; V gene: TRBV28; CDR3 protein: CASSFDRATMNTEAFF; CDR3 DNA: TGTGCCAGCAGTTTCGACAGGGCCACCATGAACACTGAAGCTTTCTTT
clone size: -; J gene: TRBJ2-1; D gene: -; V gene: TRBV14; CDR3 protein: CASRSLGNSHEQFF; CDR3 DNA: TGTGCCAGCAGATCCTTAGGCAACTCCCATGAGCAGTTCTTC